This T cell receptor beta chain was sequenced during a study of OX40 agonist ivuxolimab in advanced cancers. As for the study in general: Patients were treated with ivuxolimab, an agonistic anti-OX40 (CD134) antibody. Prior anti-PD-1, anti-PD-L1 or anti-CTLA-4 therapy did not bar entry, and 30% to 40% had some. In this trial design, patients received ivuxolimab intravenously at 0.01 to 10 mg/kg every 2 weeks. Whole-study findings and limits: CD8+ T cells (on average) carried more expanded clones than CD4+ T cells.

As regards this clone: What it binds is unknown.

This table comes from immunoSEQ multiplex PCR, and its TCRdb copy is limited to in-frame clones, with some not included. This repertoire shows 69,000 or so clones, 85% found once; its top ten account for roughly 0.8%. The source of this sequence is an adult with an advanced solid tumor such as melanoma, head and neck, liver or kidney cancer. Sequenced here: CD4+ or CD8+ T cells sorted from blood, sampled in a trial of the OX40 agonist ivuxolimab.

The CDR3 DNA is TGTGCCAGCAGCCAACTCGAACGCTATGGCTACACCTTC. The encoded protein is CASSQLERYGYTF. The genes are TRBV5-6 and TRBJ1-2, with D hard to call. The V gene lost 4 bases and the J gene lost 4 bases, with 11 bases spanning the gap. The germline gives CDR1 SGHDT, CDR2 YYEEEE. This CDR3 spans 13 amino acids.